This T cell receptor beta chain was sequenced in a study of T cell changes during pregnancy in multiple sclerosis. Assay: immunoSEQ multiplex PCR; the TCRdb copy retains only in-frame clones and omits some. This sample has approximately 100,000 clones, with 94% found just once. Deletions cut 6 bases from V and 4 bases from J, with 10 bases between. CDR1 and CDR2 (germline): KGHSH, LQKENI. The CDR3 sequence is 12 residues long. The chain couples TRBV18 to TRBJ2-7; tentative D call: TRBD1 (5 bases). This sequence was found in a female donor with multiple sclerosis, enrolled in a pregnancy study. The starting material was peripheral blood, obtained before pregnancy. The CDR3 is CASSPRGYEQYF. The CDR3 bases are TGTGCCAGCTCCCCAAGGGGATACGAGCAGTACTTC.